The clone carrying this T cell receptor (beta chain) has more than one count but fewer than ten. Assay used: immunoSEQ multiplex PCR; TCRdb lists only in-frame clones, some missing. Among about 170,000 clones listed, 83% were seen once. The CDR3 contains 14 residues. CDR1 SGHVS and CDR2 FNYEAQ come from the germline V gene. Germline trimming cut 1 base from V and 5 bases from J; bases unmatched to any gene: 3. This sample was taken from a study of blood T cell repertoires in COVID-19. Study overall: PBMCs, B-cell-depleted T cells, or T cells provided the cDNA or gDNA that made up the material.

The sample taken for sequencing was peripheral blood. The chain uses TRBV7-6 and TRBJ2-7; 9 bases map to TRBD2. The TCR sequence derives from a woman aged 80 or over with acute or convalescent COVID-19. The CDR3 coding sequence is TGTGCCAGCAGCTTAGACCTAGCGGGGAACGAGCAGTACTTC. Amino acids: CASSLDLAGNEQYF.